This TCR beta chain was recovered during a study of regulatory T cells. Study outcomes and limitations: In CD3G-deficient patients, conventional CD4+ T cells were enriched for hydrophobic CDR3 residues at positions 6 and 7. Patient repertoires had restricted TRB V-J pairs and skewed V and J usage, most in Tregs.

The germline CDR1 and CDR2 sequences are MDHEN and SYDVKM. V was shortened by 2 bases and J by 2 bases, with 6 bases between the two germline ends. The CDR3 loop spans 13 amino acids. A couple of CD3G-deficient patients had more severe autoimmunity; all had some. Regulatory (CD25-high CD127-low) and conventional (CD25-low CD127-high) CD4+ T cells were sorted separately. Amplification used 52 TRBV primers and 13 TRBJ primers. This table comes from immunoSEQ multiplex PCR, and its TCRdb copy is limited to in-frame clones, with some not included. The data hold about 32,000 clones, with approximately 89% observed a single time. On this clone itself: Its antigen remains unknown.

The V and J genes are TRBV28 and TRBJ1-2; D not certain. Source material: conventional CD4+ T cells sorted from blood. The TCR comes from a young adult with CD3G deficiency. CDR3 bases: TGTGCCAGCAGTTTAACCGGGAACTATGGCTACACCTTC. Protein sequence: CASSLTGNYGYTF.